This T cell receptor beta chain was sequenced in a study of OX40 agonist ivuxolimab in advanced cancers. Study overall: Partial responses were achieved by three patients, one with hepatocellular carcinoma and two with cutaneous melanoma. General study findings and limits: On average, a greater number of expanded clones characterised CD8+ T cells relative to CD4+. Nonresponders, in some cases, also had low normalized T-cell clonal expansion.

Germline CDR1 reads SGHRS; CDR2 reads YFSETQ. The CDR3 loop spans 14 amino acids. The ends lost 4 bases at V and 5 bases at J; junction bases unmatched: 6. Anyone with autoimmune disease history or systemic immunosuppression was excluded. TCRdb's copy holds only in-frame clones and misses some; the assay was immunoSEQ multiplex PCR. Of roughly 60,000 clones in the sample, more than 75% were seen once. As concerns this clone: Antigen unknown.

This receptor was taken from an adult with an advanced solid tumor such as melanoma, head and neck, liver or kidney cancer. The genes are TRBV5-1 and TRBJ2-5, with 9 bases aligning to TRBD1. Here the sequenced sample was CD4+ or CD8+ T cells sorted from blood, taken in a trial of the OX40 agonist ivuxolimab. The DNA for the CDR3 is TGCGCCAGCAGCCGGGACAGGGACTCGGAGACCCAGTACTTC. Protein: CASSRDRDSETQYF.